These 18 T cell receptor beta chains were all obtained from the same sample, sequenced in a study of radiation and T cells in renal cell carcinoma. Assay used: immunoSEQ multiplex PCR; TCRdb lists only in-frame clones, some missing. The sample holds 70,000 to 100,000 clones; 70% to 85% are singletons and the top ten take roughly 6%. Sample time point: baseline pretreatment blood. Stated treatment: 15 Gy SBRT to primary tumor, nephrectomy 4 weeks later. The starting material was blood, obtained from a patient whose treatment included radiotherapy and nephrectomy. These receptors were collected from a man in his 60s with renal cell carcinoma.

Only a few counts were recorded for this clone. The chain links TRBV7-2 to TRBJ2-7, with D unresolved. The CDR3 extends over 13 amino acids. With 4 bases removed from V and 12 bases from J, the gap between germline ends came to 19 bases. Germline CDR1 reads SGHTA; CDR2 reads FQGNSA. The chain's CDR3 is CASSSITGRAMYF. DNA for the CDR3: TGTGCCAGCAGCTCGATTACGGGCCGGGCTATGTACTTC.

This chain uses TRBV9 with TRBJ2-7, with unresolved D. Germline CDR1 reads SGDLS; CDR2 reads YYNGEE. V lost 4 bases and J lost 2, with 10 bases in between. The CDR3 contains 13 residues. Here the CDR3 reads CASSPAFTYEQYF. The CDR3 bases are TGTGCCAGCAGCCCAGCGTTTACCTACGAGCAGTACTTC.

V and J are TRBV9 and TRBJ1-1; no definite D call. V was clipped by 4 bases and J by 5 bases, with 12 bases between them. Germline V gene lookup returns CDR1 SGDLS and CDR2 YYNGEE. This CDR3 is 13 amino acids long. The CDR3: CASSPAARTEAFF. CDR3 nucleotides: TGTGCCAGCAGCCCAGCCGCTAGAACTGAAGCTTTCTTT.

V is TRBV2 and J is TRBJ2-7, with TRBD2 identical over 14 bases. V lost 5 bases to trimming and J lost 2 bases; unmatched junction nucleotides: 20. The V gene's germline CDR1 is SNHLY and CDR2 FYNNEI. CDR3 length equals 21 residues. The CDR3 is CASSRYQGGGLAGVPTYEQYF. The CDR3, as DNA: TGTGCCAGCAGTCGTTATCAGGGTGGGGGACTAGCGGGAGTGCCAACCTACGAGCAGTACTTC.

Concerning this clone itself: In the same sample, other DNA sequences code for this CDR3. The CDR3, as DNA: TGTGCCAGCTCACCCCAGGGGGAGACCCAGTACTTC. Its translation is CASSPQGETQYF. The chain joins TRBV18 to TRBJ2-5; TRBD1 is a possible D gene (6 bases). The CDR3 contains 12 residues. With 3 bases removed from V and 5 bases from J, the gap between germline ends came to 7 bases. Germline V gene data show CDR1 as KGHSH and CDR2 as LQKENI.

The V and J genes are TRBV6-4 and TRBJ2-3; D might be TRBD2 (5 bases). This CDR3 region has 14 residues. The ends were cut back, 3 bases at V and 2 bases at J, with 9 bases in the middle. Germline V lookup: CDR1 MRHNA, CDR2 SNTAGT. CDR3 loop: CASSERADTDTQYF. The CDR3 region has the DNA TGTGCCAGCAGTGAGAGGGCTGACACAGATACGCAGTATTTT.

This chain joins TRBV27 and TRBJ2-3, with unresolved D. Germline CDR1 reads MNHEY; CDR2 reads SMNVEV (reference sequence). V was trimmed by 6 bases and J by 4 bases, leaving 26 bases between them. The CDR3 is 18 amino acids. CDR3 region: CASSPPPRGYPGADTQYF. CDR3 sequence (DNA): TGTGCCAGCAGCCCACCCCCCCGAGGTTACCCGGGCGCAGATACGCAGTATTTT.

This clone showed up just a few times. This chain joins TRBV28 and TRBJ1-5, with D hard to call. The V gene lost 2 bases and the J gene lost 3 bases, with 14 bases spanning the gap. Germline-derived CDR1 and CDR2 are MDHEN and SYDVKM. The CDR3 extends over 16 amino acids. This chain's CDR3 is CASSLGPVGPNQPQHF. The CDR3 coding sequence is TGTGCCAGCAGTTTAGGTCCGGTAGGCCCCAATCAGCCCCAGCATTTT.

The rearrangement joins TRBV29-1 to TRBJ2-7; D not certain. CDR1 and CDR2 from the germline V gene are SQVTM and ANQGSEA. Trimming shortened V by 5 bases and J by 2 bases, and 10 bases separated the two germline ends. This CDR3 spans 12 amino acids. CDR3: CSVWERPYEQYF. In DNA, the CDR3 is TGCAGCGTTTGGGAAAGGCCCTACGAGCAGTACTTC.

The V call is TRBV2, the J call TRBJ2-7; no clear D. Germline lookup yields CDR1 SNHLY and CDR2 FYNNEI. Trimming pared 6 bases from V and 5 bases from J, leaving 14 bases between. This CDR3 is built from 13 residues. CDR3 sequence (DNA): TGTGCCAGCAGCGGTTTCATGGCGGACGAGCAGTACTTC. It is translated as CASSGFMADEQYF. Combining the CDR3 with reference TRBV2 and TRBJ2-7 gives the whole variable domain EPEVTQTPSHQVTQMGQEVILRCVPISNHLYFYWYRQILGQKVEFLVSFYNNEISEKSEIFDDQFSVERPDGSNFTLKIRSTKLEDSAMYFCASSGFMADEQYFGPGTRLTVT.

This rearrangement joins TRBV6-5 to TRBJ1-1, with a possible D match to TRBD1 (6 bases). Germline assignment: CDR1 MNHEY and CDR2 SVGAGI. This CDR3 has 13 residues. V was trimmed by 5 bases and J by 7 bases, leaving 14 bases between them. CDR3 DNA sequence: TGTGCCAGCAGTGACGAAGGGGGAGGTGAAGCTTTCTTT. It translates to CASSDEGGGEAFF.

V gene TRBV11-3 combines with J gene TRBJ2-7; weak D call: TRBD1 (6 bases). Trimming took off 4 bases at V and 0 bases at J, with 13 bases between the two ends. Germline values: CDR1 SGHNT, CDR2 YENEEA. The CDR3 loop spans 15 amino acids. The DNA for the CDR3 is TGTGCCAGCAGCTATAACAGGGTCATCTCCTACGAGCAGTACTTC. Translated, it gives CASSYNRVISYEQYF.

The V call is TRBV7-8, the J call TRBJ1-2, with TRBD1 identical over 8 bases. V shed 1 base and J 7 bases; nucleotides not matched to a gene: 11. In germline, CDR1 is SGHVS, CDR2 FQNEAQ. CDR3 length: 16 residues. The CDR3 DNA sequence: TGTGCCAGCAGCTTAGTCACTGGACAGGGAACAGCTGGCTACACCTTC. Amino acid sequence: CASSLVTGQGTAGYTF.

The genes are TRBV19 and TRBJ2-4; 12 bases are shared with TRBD1. From germline, CDR1 is LNHDA and CDR2 SQIVND (reference sequence). The CDR3 extends over 15 amino acids. The V segment lost 4 bases and the J segment 5 bases; nucleotides outside the gene matches: 3. The chain's CDR3 is CASSRGTGGENIQYF. CDR3 coding DNA: TGTGCCAGTAGTAGGGGGACAGGGGGCGAAAACATTCAGTACTTC.

The gene calls are TRBV28 and TRBJ2-5; D is uncertain. The germline V gene encodes CDR1 MDHEN and CDR2 SYDVKM. CDR3 size: 13 residues. The V end lost 6 bases, the J end lost 2 bases, and 10 bases lay between the germline ends. CDR3 nucleotides: TGTGCCAGCAGAGGTACGACTCAAGAGACCCAGTACTTC. Protein sequence: CASRGTTQETQYF.

Note on this clone: Other DNA variants within this sample encode the same CDR3. The chain combines TRBV6-9 with TRBJ2-3; TRBD1 or TRBD2 may be the D gene (5 bases each). V lost 9 bases to trimming and J lost 0 bases, with 13 bases between them. Per the germline V gene, CDR1 is MNHGY and CDR2 is SVAAGI. The CDR3 totals 14 residues. The CDR3: CARKRGRSTDTQYF. Here the CDR3 DNA reads TGTGCCAGAAAAAGGGGACGGAGCACAGATACGCAGTATTTT.

The chain is built from TRBV27 and TRBJ2-7; D gene unclear. CDR1 is MNHEY and CDR2 is SMNVEV in the germline V gene (reference sequence). The CDR3 runs 13 residues. V lost 5 bases and J 2 bases, leaving 10 bases between the germline ends. CDR3 amino acids: CASSLSRAYEQYF. The CDR3, as DNA: TGTGCCAGCAGTCTTTCTAGGGCCTACGAGCAGTACTTC.

V gene TRBV27 combines with J gene TRBJ2-2, with D unclear. Trimming pared 2 bases from V and 5 bases from J, leaving 9 bases between. Germline loops: CDR1 MNHEY, CDR2 SMNVEV (reference sequence). The CDR3 consists of 14 residues. The CDR3 nucleotides read TGTGCCAGCAGTTTAAGGAAGTTGACCGGGGAGCTGTTTTTT. It yields the protein CASSLRKLTGELFF.